One sample yielded the 23 T cell receptor beta chains listed below, sequenced in a study of STAT5B mutations in CD4+ large granular lymphocyte leukemia (dated by TCRdb to the early 2020s). The library was made by the immunoSEQ multiplex PCR assay. TCRdb retrieved this table from immuneACCESS and kept in-frame rearrangements only. Not all clones are present; in checked studies, unresolved V genes account for under half, and no reason is known for the remainder. This sample holds around 32,000 clones; about 81% were observed only once. 2.5% to 3% of the sample is held by the ten biggest clonotypes. Material: CD4+ T cells from blood buffy coats. The receptors derive from a human donor in good health.

J is TRBJ2-1 and V is TRBV10-3, with TRBD1 matching 7 bases. The germline V gene has CDR1 ENHRY and CDR2 SYGVKD. V lost 6 bases and J lost 7; bases outside the gene matches: 15. The CDR3 has 16 residues. The CDR3 sequence is CAIRGTQGPGRNEQFF. In nucleotides, the CDR3 is TGTGCCATCAGGGGGACACAGGGGCCAGGCAGGAATGAGCAGTTCTTC.

This sequence joins TRBV5-6 and TRBJ2-7; D gene uncertain. Trimming removed 1 base at V and 3 bases at J, with 2 bases between. This CDR3 is 11 amino acids long. Germline V gene lookup returns CDR1 SGHDT and CDR2 YYEEEE. CDR3 bases: TGTGCCAGCAGCTTGAACTACGAGCAGTACTTC. This codes for CASSLNYEQYF.

This chain joins TRBV6-6 and TRBJ2-7, with D perhaps being TRBD1 or TRBD2 (5 bases each). CDR3 length: 13 amino acids. Germline V lookup: CDR1 MNHNY, CDR2 SVGAGI (reference sequence). V was clipped by 7 bases and J by 2 bases, with 12 bases between them. CDR3 DNA: TGTGCCAGCACTCTGACAGCGGCCTACGAGCAGTACTTC. Translated, it gives CASTLTAAYEQYF.

The CDR3 region has the DNA TGTGCCAGCAGCCGCGTGTCAGGGGGCACAGATACGCAGTATTTT. Translation: CASSRVSGGTDTQYF. The chain carries TRBV4-2 and TRBJ2-3, with D maybe TRBD1 (6 bases). Germline CDR1 and CDR2: LGHNA and YNFKEQ. The CDR3 covers 15 residues. Trimming cost V 4 bases and J 1 base, with 12 bases left between them.

The CDR3 nucleotides read TGTGCCAGCAGTCCCGTGGGACAGTCATCTGGCTACACCTTC. It yields the protein CASSPVGQSSGYTF. The V call is TRBV6-1, the J call TRBJ1-2; 7 bases agree with TRBD1. CDR1 and CDR2 from the germline V gene are MNHNS and SASEGT. After removal of 5 bases from V and 7 bases from J, the junction contained 10 bases not matched to a gene. This CDR3 comprises 14 residues.

The chain links TRBV6-5 to TRBJ2-7; 11 positions match TRBD1. The CDR3 is 14 amino acids. Looked up from germline, CDR1 is MNHEY and CDR2 is SVGAGI. Trimming cost V 5 bases and J 3 bases; bases outside gene matches: 3. DNA of the CDR3: TGTGCCAGCAGTCTGGACAGGGGGCACTACGAGCAGTACTTC. It specifies CASSLDRGHYEQYF.

The chain has TRBV4-3 and TRBJ2-5, with TRBD2 matching 12 bases. Trimming removed 1 base from V and 5 bases from J; junction bases left unmatched: 5. Germline values: CDR1 LGHNA, CDR2 YSLEER. The CDR3 loop spans 16 amino acids. In DNA form, the CDR3 reads TGCGCCAGCAGCCAAGGGGCTAGCGGGGGGGTGGAGACCCAGTACTTC. It specifies CASSQGASGGVETQYF.

V is TRBV7-2 and J is TRBJ2-1, with unresolved D. Trimming pared 8 bases from V and 10 bases from J, leaving 6 bases between. Germline assignment: CDR1 SGHTA and CDR2 FQGNSA. CDR3 length: 9 amino acids. CDR3: CASGMEQFF. DNA for the CDR3: TGTGCCAGCGGAATGGAGCAGTTCTTC.

V and J are TRBV10-1 and TRBJ2-7; the D gene is possibly TRBD2 (6 bases). CDR3 length: 12 amino acids. V dropped 4 bases and J dropped 6 bases, with 10 bases sitting between them. Germline CDR1 WNHNN, CDR2 SYGVQD (reference sequence). Here the CDR3 reads CASSGGAGEQYF. CDR3 nucleotide sequence: TGCGCCAGCAGTGGGGGAGCGGGCGAGCAGTACTTC.

The rearrangement joins TRBV19 to TRBJ2-7; D may match TRBD1 or TRBD2 (6 bases each). This CDR3 comprises 14 residues. V lost 4 bases, J lost 2 bases, and 12 bases lay in between. Germline V gives CDR1 LNHDA, CDR2 SQIVND (reference sequence). CDR3 sequence: CASSTTGGAYEQYF. DNA for the CDR3: TGTGCCAGTAGTACCACCGGGGGCGCCTACGAGCAGTACTTC.

The rearrangement links TRBV7-9 to TRBJ2-3; the D is unclear. CDR3 size: 12 residues. Germline V gene lookup returns CDR1 SEHNR and CDR2 FQNEAQ (reference sequence). V was shortened by 2 bases and J by 4 bases, with 4 bases between the two germline ends. The CDR3 DNA reads as TGTGCCAGCAGCTTATGGGCAGATACGCAGTATTTT. Its protein product is CASSLWADTQYF.

This clone appeared a few times. The gene calls are TRBV2 and TRBJ2-7; perhaps D is TRBD1 or TRBD2 (5 bases each). V lost 6 bases and J 3 bases, leaving 15 bases between the germline ends. The CDR3 sequence is 14 residues long. Germline V gene lookup returns CDR1 SNHLY and CDR2 FYNNEI. CDR3 nucleotide sequence: TGTGCCAGCAGGAGTAGGGACCAAATCTACGAGCAGTACTTC. As protein: CASRSRDQIYEQYF.

The chain employs TRBV5-5 and TRBJ2-5; 7 nucleotides agree with TRBD1. This CDR3 contains 14 residues. The V segment lost 4 bases and the J segment 1 base; nucleotides outside the gene matches: 4. Germline V gives CDR1 SGHKS, CDR2 YYEKEE (reference sequence). CDR3 loop: CASSKDRVQETQYF. The DNA of the CDR3 is TGTGCCAGCAGCAAAGACAGGGTCCAAGAGACCCAGTACTTC.

The chain employs TRBV5-1 and TRBJ2-3; the match to TRBD2 covers 10 bases. V dropped 4 bases and J dropped 0; count of bases not matched to a gene: 2. Germline V gives CDR1 SGHRS, CDR2 YFSETQ. The CDR3 length is 15 residues. CDR3 loop: CASSPGLASTDTQYF. CDR3 sequence (DNA): TGCGCCAGCAGCCCGGGACTAGCGAGCACAGATACGCAGTATTTT.

This sequence joins TRBV5-6 and TRBJ2-3, with 9 bases matching TRBD2. CDR1 is SGHDT, CDR2 YYEEEE, per germline. The V and J ends lost 3 bases and 1 base, in that order; junction bases with no gene match: 0. This CDR3 comprises 14 residues. This CDR3 reads CASSSSGGTDTQYF. In DNA, the CDR3 is TGTGCCAGCAGCTCTAGCGGGGGCACAGATACGCAGTATTTT.

V gene TRBV5-8 combines with J gene TRBJ2-5; D is uncertain. Trimming removed 4 bases at V and 5 bases at J, with 18 bases between. The CDR3 has 15 amino acids. Germline CDR1 reads SGHTS; CDR2 reads YDEGEE. CDR3 amino acids: CASSPVGQSYETQYF. As DNA, the CDR3 is TGTGCCAGCAGCCCGGTAGGGCAGAGCTATGAGACCCAGTACTTC.

This clone was counted once. This chain uses TRBV5-4 with TRBJ2-7, with TRBD1 matching 7 bases. Germline V gene sequence: CDR1 SGHNT, CDR2 YYREEE (reference sequence). The junction had 6 bases not matched to a gene; V was cut back by 0 bases and J by 0 bases. The CDR3 has 16 amino acids. This CDR3 is CASSLGGTVPSYEQYF. CDR3 bases: TGTGCCAGCAGCTTGGGGGGGACAGTCCCCTCCTACGAGCAGTACTTC.

The V call is TRBV4-2, the J call TRBJ2-7; 12 nucleotides align to TRBD2. CDR3 length: 17 residues. Losses at the gene ends were 0 bases for V and 3 bases for J; bases not matched to a gene: 6. Germline V CDR1 and CDR2: LGHNA, YNFKEQ. The chain's CDR3 is CASSQEPLAGGFYEQYF. CDR3 nucleotide sequence: TGTGCCAGCAGCCAAGAACCCCTAGCGGGAGGGTTCTACGAGCAGTACTTC.

A few counts support this clone. The chain couples TRBV4-3 to TRBJ2-6; 7 bases line up with TRBD2. Looked up from germline, CDR1 is LGHNA and CDR2 is YSLEER. The CDR3 is 18 amino acids. Trimming at V came to 1 base and at J to 0 bases, leaving 6 bases not matched to a gene. The chain's CDR3 is CASSQAPGDYSGANVLTF. CDR3 DNA sequence: TGCGCCAGCAGCCAAGCGCCTGGGGACTACTCTGGGGCCAACGTCCTGACTTTC.

This clone was found once. The V call is TRBV7-9, the J call TRBJ1-2, with TRBD1 matching over 10 bases. The V segment lost 4 bases and the J segment 12 bases; nucleotides outside the gene matches: 8. Germline-derived CDR1 and CDR2 are SEHNR and FQNEAQ (reference sequence). The length of the CDR3 is 13 residues. The CDR3 DNA is TGTGCCAGCAGCTCTACCGGGACAGGGGTAAACACCTTC. Amino acid sequence: CASSSTGTGVNTF.

This clone was counted between two and nine times. CDR3 amino acids: CASSRIVVDSKAFF. The CDR3 region has the DNA TGTGCCAGCAGTCGTATAGTGGTTGACAGCAAAGCTTTCTTT. V and J are TRBV28 and TRBJ1-1; D possibly corresponds to TRBD1 (5 bases). The ends were cut back, 5 bases at V and 9 bases at J, with 19 bases in the middle. The CDR3 is 14 residues long. Germline V gives CDR1 MDHEN, CDR2 SYDVKM.

The chain uses TRBV9 and TRBJ2-2, with unresolved D. CDR3 size: 13 residues. CDR1 is SGDLS and CDR2 is YYNGEE in the germline V gene. Trimming left V 3 bases short and J 9 bases short, with 12 bases between. DNA for the CDR3: TGTGCCAGCAGCGATACTATGGACCGGGAGCTGTTTTTT. Encoded protein: CASSDTMDRELFF.

The gene calls are TRBV19 and TRBJ1-1; 8 bases fit TRBD1. The CDR3 has 13 amino acids. From germline, CDR1 is LNHDA and CDR2 SQIVND (reference sequence). V lost 5 bases, J lost 8 bases, and 7 bases stayed unmatched. CDR3 residues: CASSADRVGEAFF. CDR3 coding DNA: TGTGCCAGTAGTGCGGACAGGGTTGGAGAAGCTTTCTTT.